The 15 T cell receptor beta chains below were found in one sample sequenced in a study of OX40 agonist ivuxolimab in advanced cancers. Libraries came from the immunoSEQ multiplex PCR assay. TCRdb mirrors the immuneACCESS table, restricted to in-frame sequences. Some clones are absent from its copies; in checked studies, under half trace to an unresolved V gene, and the reason for the others is unknown. Present in this sample are about 73,000 clones, around 90% of which were seen just once. The ten largest clones take up 0.4% to 0.55% of the sample. Sequences were derived from CD4+ or CD8+ T cells sorted from blood, sampled in a trial of the OX40 agonist ivuxolimab. The receptors derive from an adult with an advanced solid tumor such as melanoma, head and neck, liver or kidney cancer.

The genes are TRBV11-3 and TRBJ1-1; 9 nucleotides match TRBD1. The CDR3 has 14 amino acids. Unmatched junction bases numbered 2, after V lost 2 bases and J lost 4 bases. Germline CDR1 is SGHNT and CDR2 is YENEEA. The CDR3, as DNA: TGTGCCAGCAGCTTAAGACAGGGGGTCACTGAAGCTTTCTTT. It is translated as CASSLRQGVTEAFF.

The V call is TRBV10-1, the J call TRBJ2-3, with 7 bases fitting TRBD1. The CDR3 runs 15 residues. Germline trimming cut 5 bases from V and 3 bases from J; bases unmatched to any gene: 8. Germline V gives CDR1 WNHNN, CDR2 SYGVQD (reference sequence). CDR3 residues: CASSRGGAGTDTQYF. Written as DNA, the CDR3 is TGCGCCAGCAGTAGAGGGGGCGCCGGGACAGATACGCAGTATTTT.

This chain connects TRBV28 to TRBJ2-2, with D unresolved. Germline V gene lookup returns CDR1 MDHEN and CDR2 SYDVKM. V lost 1 base, J lost 8 bases, and 2 bases lay in between. The CDR3 has 11 amino acids. CDR3 coding DNA: TGTGCCAGCAGTTTATATGGGGAGCTGTTTTTT. This sequence encodes CASSLYGELFF.

The chain links TRBV19 to TRBJ2-1; D may be TRBD1 (6 bases). There are 16 residues in the CDR3. V was shortened by 0 bases and J by 3 bases, with 12 bases between the two germline ends. Looked up from germline, CDR1 is LNHDA and CDR2 is SQIVND (reference sequence). The CDR3 sequence: CASSIEQGSGYNEQFF. CDR3 nucleotide sequence: TGTGCCAGTAGTATAGAACAGGGCTCGGGCTACAATGAGCAGTTCTTC.

The CDR3 loop reads CASSSYFTGELFF. Here the CDR3 DNA reads TGCGCCAGCAGCTCTTACTTCACCGGGGAGCTGTTTTTT. The chain couples TRBV5-1 to TRBJ2-2; D is uncertain. The CDR3 extends over 13 amino acids. V dropped 3 bases and J dropped 4 bases, with 7 bases sitting between them. Germline loops: CDR1 SGHRS, CDR2 YFSETQ.

This clone was found a few times. This same CDR3 is encoded by further DNA sequences in the sample. This chain links TRBV6-5 with TRBJ2-7; a weak D match, TRBD2 (6 bases). Germline CDR1 MNHEY, CDR2 SVGAGI. V dropped 2 bases and J dropped 2 bases, with 13 bases sitting between them. The CDR3 contains 15 residues. CDR3 in DNA: TGTGCCAGCAGTTACGGGACTCCCGTCACCTACGAGCAGTACTTC. It codes for CASSYGTPVTYEQYF.

The genes are TRBV2 and TRBJ1-4, with a tentative D call TRBD1 (6 bases). The CDR3 has 14 residues. V dropped 7 bases and J dropped 8 bases, with 17 bases sitting between them. The germline gives CDR1 SNHLY, CDR2 FYNNEI. The CDR3, as DNA: TGTGCCAGCACCGAGGGGGGGCAGATCGAAAAACTGTTTTTT. It specifies CASTEGGQIEKLFF.

V usage is TRBV19 and J usage is TRBJ1-2; no definite D call. The CDR3 runs to 15 residues. Trimming stripped 7 bases from V and 0 bases from J, with 15 bases between. CDR1 LNHDA and CDR2 SQIVND come from the germline V gene (reference sequence). The CDR3 protein is CASIDSGRANYGYTF. The CDR3 coding sequence is TGTGCCAGTATAGACTCCGGGCGTGCTAACTATGGCTACACCTTC.

The gene calls are TRBV15 and TRBJ2-5; D call uncertain. The ends were cut back, 0 bases at V and 4 bases at J, with 6 bases in the middle. Germline V gene sequence: CDR1 LNHNV, CDR2 YYDKDF (reference sequence). The CDR3 contains 13 residues. CDR3 loop: CATSREPGETQYF. As DNA, the CDR3 is TGTGCCACCAGCAGAGAGCCAGGAGAGACCCAGTACTTC.

The J gene is TRBJ2-7, the V gene TRBV28; 12 bases fit TRBD1. CDR3 size: 17 residues. After removal of 4 bases from V and 10 bases from J, the junction contained 17 bases not matched to a gene. CDR1 is MDHEN and CDR2 is SYDVKM in the germline V gene. CDR3 nucleotide sequence: TGTGCCAGCAGTTCCACCTGGGGACAGGGGGCCCCGTTTGGACAGTACTTC. This sequence encodes CASSSTWGQGAPFGQYF.

CDR3 protein: CAISDSYQTNEAFF. The CDR3 DNA reads as TGTGCCATCAGTGACTCCTACCAGACGAATGAAGCTTTCTTT. This chain connects TRBV10-3 to TRBJ1-1; no clear D. CDR1 and CDR2 from the germline V gene are ENHRY and SYGVKD. CDR3 length equals 14 residues. Trimming cost V 3 bases and J 7 bases, with 15 bases left between them.

In regard to this clone: A read error may produce the germline difference seen at one junction end. The rearrangement joins TRBV5-4 to TRBJ1-5, with 12 bases identical to TRBD1. Germline CDR1 is SGHNT and CDR2 is YYREEE (reference sequence). The CDR3 length is 20 residues. CDR3 sequence reads: CASRLGRTGTGGDGNQPQHF. CDR3 DNA: TGTGCCAGCAGGTTGGGAAGGACCGGGACAGGGGGCGATGGCAATCAGCCCCAGCATTTT.

V and J are TRBV4-1 and TRBJ2-7, with D possibly matching TRBD1 (6 bases). V gave up 2 bases and J gave up 0 bases, with 11 bases separating them. The germline CDR1 and CDR2 sequences are MGHRA and YSYEKL. The CDR3 contains 15 residues. The CDR3, as DNA: TGCGCCAGCAGCCAACTACAGGGTCCCTCCTACGAGCAGTACTTC. It translates to CASSQLQGPSYEQYF.

This chain joins TRBV30 and TRBJ1-4; D uncertain. There are 11 residues in the CDR3. The germline gives CDR1 GTSNPN, CDR2 SVGIG (reference sequence). V lost 5 bases to trimming and J lost 8 bases, with 9 bases between them. DNA of the CDR3: TGTGCCTGGGAGGTGGGGGAAAAACTGTTTTTT. It is translated as CAWEVGEKLFF. The variable domain in full, completed from reference TRBV30 and TRBJ1-4, reads SQTIHQWPATLVQPVGSPLSLECTVEGTSNPNLYWYRQAAGRGLQLLFYSVGIGQISSEVPQNLSASRPQDRQFILSSKKLLLSDSGFYLCAWEVGEKLFFGSGTQLSVL.

This rearrangement joins TRBV12-5 to TRBJ1-1; the match to TRBD1 covers 7 bases. V shed 1 base, J shed 4 bases, and the junction held 6 bases outside the gene matches. This CDR3 is built from 15 residues. Per the germline V gene, CDR1 is LGHNT and CDR2 is FRNRAP. In nucleotides, the CDR3 is TGTGCTAGTGGTTTGGCTCGACAGGGCGGCACTGAAGCTTTCTTT. Its translation: CASGLARQGGTEAFF. Variable domain in full (rest from reference TRBV12-5 and TRBJ1-1): DARVTQTPRHKVTEMGQEVTMRCQPILGHNTVFWYRQTMMQGLELLAYFRNRAPLDDSGMPKDRFSAEMPDATLATLKIQPSEPRDSAVYFCASGLARQGGTEAFFGQGTRLTVV.